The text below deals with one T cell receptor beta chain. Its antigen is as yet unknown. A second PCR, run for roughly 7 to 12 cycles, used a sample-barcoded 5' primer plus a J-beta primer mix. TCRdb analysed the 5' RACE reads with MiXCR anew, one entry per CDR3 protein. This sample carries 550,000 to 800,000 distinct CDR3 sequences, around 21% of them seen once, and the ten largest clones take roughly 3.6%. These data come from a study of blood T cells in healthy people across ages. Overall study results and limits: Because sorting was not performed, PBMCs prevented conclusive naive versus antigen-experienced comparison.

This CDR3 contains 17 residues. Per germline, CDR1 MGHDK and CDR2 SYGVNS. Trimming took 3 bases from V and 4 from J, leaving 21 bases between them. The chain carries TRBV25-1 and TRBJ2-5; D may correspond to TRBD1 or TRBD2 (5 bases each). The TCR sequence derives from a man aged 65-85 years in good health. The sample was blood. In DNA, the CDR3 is TGTGCCAGCAGTGACCCCACCCGCGAGGGGATGGGAGAGACCCAGTACTTC. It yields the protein CASSDPTREGMGETQYF.